This TCR beta chain was retrieved from a study of OX40 agonist ivuxolimab in advanced cancers. Background on the whole study: Ivuxolimab was a fully human IgG2 agonistic monoclonal antibody targeting the costimulatory receptor OX40 (CD134). Patients were allowed to have had prior anti-PD-1, anti-PD-L1 or anti-CTLA-4 therapy, and approximately 43% of the dose-escalation patients had previously received checkpoint inhibitors. Peripheral TCRbeta sequencing was intended to test whether TCR sequence diversity was altered and clonal T-cell expansion was caused by ivuxolimab. Of the roughly 51 patients in dose escalation, approximately 20 had hepatocellular carcinoma, some 15 had melanoma, 9 had renal cell carcinoma and 9 had head and neck cancer. The monotherapy dose-escalation portion (N ≈ 50 patients) of the phase I ivuxolimab trial is reported in the paper. A male proportion of nearly 85% and a mean age of about 60 years, ranging from roughly 20 to 80, were recorded for the dose-escalation cohort. Partial responses were achieved by three dose-escalation patients, of whom one had hepatocellular carcinoma and two had cutaneous melanoma. Intravenous ivuxolimab was administered to patients every 2 weeks at six dose levels: 0.01, 0.1, 0.3, 1.5, 3 and 10 mg/kg. On the study overall, not on this receptor specifically: Low levels of normalized T-cell clonal expansion were also seen in some nonresponding patients. Which antigens the clonally expanded peripheral T cells were specific for was not determined. At doses of 0.1 to 3.0 mg/kg, clonal expansion of both CD4+ and CD8+ T cells in blood was seen between baseline and week 6. After ivuxolimab, more expanded clones were found on average in CD8+ T cells than in CD4+ T cells. In the 0.1-3.0 mg/kg groups, partial responders had among the lowest normalized peripheral clonal expansion, particularly in CD8+ T cells.

Including the terminal cysteine and phenylalanine, the CDR3 comprises 14 residues. The kept DNA is CDR3 alone, 42 bases in frame from the first base. The germline V gene provides CDR1 SGDLS and CDR2 YYNGEE. This clone was recorded once. The antigen this receptor binds is unknown. The sample holds no much larger clone one base away, and base qualities are not on file. Genomic DNA was extracted from sorted cells for sequencing of the TCRbeta CDR3 region. TCRbeta CDR3 regions were sequenced using the immunoSEQ Assay. Imported from immuneACCESS, the table was reduced by TCRdb to in-frame sequences with V and J called. These copies leave out some clones; in studies compared against another copy, an unresolved V gene accounts for under half, and the cause of the remainder is not known. The sample table contains fewer than 15,000 clones; only one count was recorded for around 80% of them. 36% of the sample rests with the top ten.

Patients with autoimmune disease history or receiving systemic immunosuppression were excluded from the trial. In every dose cohort, peripheral blood was drawn for TCR sequencing at baseline, cycle 4 day 1, and cycle 7 day 1. Samples were obtained from an open-label, multicenter, first-in-human phase I dose-escalation trial of ivuxolimab. Adults with locally advanced or metastatic melanoma, renal cell, hepatocellular, or head and neck squamous cell carcinoma were enrolled in the trial. Before TCR sequencing, CD4+ T cells and CD8+ T cells were sorted from peripheral blood as separate populations. The TCR originated in an adult with an advanced solid tumor such as melanoma, head and neck, liver or kidney cancer. The specimen comprised CD4+ or CD8+ T cells sorted from blood, sampled in a trial of the OX40 agonist ivuxolimab. This chain is built from TRBV9 and TRBJ2-5, with the D gene not clear enough to name. The J call is in doubt because the DNA end fits TRBJ2-7 better. The nucleotide sequence reads TGTGCCAGCAGCGTAAGTGGCGATCCCTACGAGCAGTACTTC. Its coded protein is CASSVSGDPYEQYF.